A selection of T cell receptor beta chains follows, all from one sample in a study of cytomegalovirus exposure and HLA in healthy donors. The data were produced by immunoSEQ multiplex PCR, yet TCRdb's version contains in-frame clones alone and is incomplete. Among 65,000 to 100,000 clones listed, more than 75% were seen once. The sequenced material came from PBMCs. The source is a middle-aged woman in good health and CMV-seropositive. The CDR3 runs from the conserved cysteine through the conserved F or W. A D gene is named only where the DNA matches it firmly. Clone sizes are given selectively: once, few, many, or a class where the clone is expanded.

TRBV27	few	TRBD2	TRBJ2-1	CASRLSGHYNEQFF	TGTGCCAGCAGACTTAGCGGGCACTACAATGAGCAGTTCTTC
TRBV2	.	TRBD1	TRBJ2-7	CARAGQATYEQYF	TGTGCCAGAGCTGGACAGGCGACCTACGAGCAGTACTTC
TRBV4-2	.	.	TRBJ1-2	CASSQDRGMGYGYTF	TGTGCCAGCAGCCAAGATCGAGGAATGGGCTATGGCTACACCTTC
TRBV13	.	.	TRBJ1-4	CASRSSGGSNEKLFF	TGTGCCAGCAGATCTTCGGGTGGGTCTAATGAAAAACTGTTTTTT
TRBV5-1	few	.	TRBJ1-2	CASSPDGERHYGYTF	TGCGCCAGCAGTCCGGATGGGGAGCGACACTATGGCTACACCTTC
TRBV28	.	.	TRBJ2-6	CASSLGQSPTANVLTF	TGTGCCAGCAGTCTCGGACAGTCTCCTACGGCCAACGTCCTGACTTTC
TRBV15	.	TRBD1	TRBJ2-2	CATSREAGGGELFF	TGTGCCACCAGCAGAGAGGCAGGGGGTGGGGAGCTGTTTTTT
TRBV10-3	few	.	TRBJ1-1	CAISPRDGNTEAFF	TGTGCCATCAGTCCCAGGGATGGGAACACTGAAGCTTTCTTT
TRBV5-1	.	TRBD1	TRBJ2-7	CASSSAGGYEQYF	TGCGCCAGCAGCTCGGCAGGGGGCTACGAGCAGTACTTC
TRBV7-9	.	.	TRBJ1-2	CASSLGGDGYTF	TGTGCCAGCAGCTTAGGGGGGGATGGCTACACCTTC
TRBV30	.	.	TRBJ1-1	CARAVGTNTEAFF	TGTGCCCGAGCGGTCGGAACGAACACTGAAGCTTTCTTT
TRBV30	.	.	TRBJ1-3	CAWTVRGGGSGNTIYF	TGTGCCTGGACGGTACGGGGCGGGGGCTCTGGAAACACCATATATTTT
TRBV11-3	.	TRBD1	TRBJ1-6	CASSLGQNNSPLHF	TGTGCCAGCAGCTTGGGACAGAATAATTCACCCCTCCACTTT
TRBV19	.	.	TRBJ2-7	CASSIGGGYEQYF	TGTGCCAGTAGTATAGGAGGGGGATACGAGCAGTACTTC
TRBV30	few	.	TRBJ1-1	CAWSVFWTAVNTEAFF	TGTGCCTGGAGTGTTTTCTGGACAGCCGTGAACACTGAAGCTTTCTTT
TRBV2	.	TRBD2	TRBJ2-2	CASSSGAGVGTGELFF	TGTGCCAGCAGTAGTGGGGCGGGAGTAGGAACCGGGGAGCTGTTTTTT
TRBV19	once	TRBD1	TRBJ2-1	CASSILGGRGQDEQFF	TGTGCCAGTAGTATCTTGGGCGGCAGGGGGCAAGACGAGCAGTTCTTC
TRBV18	.	.	TRBJ2-7	CASSRAGGGSEQYF	TGTGCCAGCTCACGGGCAGGGGGAGGAAGCGAGCAGTACTTC
TRBV19	.	.	TRBJ1-2	CASSPPGSYGYTF	TGTGCCAGCTCACCCCCGGGGAGCTATGGCTACACCTTC
TRBV27	.	TRBD2	TRBJ2-3	CASSLRAGVSDTQYF	TGTGCCAGCAGTTTACGAGCGGGAGTCTCAGATACGCAGTATTTT
TRBV19	.	TRBD2	TRBJ2-7	CASRLAGDVREQYF	TGTGCCAGTAGACTGGCGGGAGACGTACGGGAGCAGTACTTC
TRBV6-1	.	.	TRBJ2-4	CAAELAKNIQYF	TGTGCCGCGGAGTTGGCCAAAAACATTCAGTACTTC
TRBV28	.	TRBD2	TRBJ2-2	CASSLGSLAGGAGELFF	TGTGCCAGCAGTTTGGGTAGTCTTGCGGGAGGTGCCGGGGAGCTGTTTTTT
TRBV4-3	.	.	TRBJ2-7	CASSRNVGLNEQYF	TGCGCCAGCAGCCGGAATGTGGGGCTTAACGAGCAGTACTTC
TRBV9	.	TRBD2	TRBJ2-2	CASSVRPGLAETGELFF	TGTGCCAGCAGCGTAAGACCGGGACTAGCGGAGACCGGGGAGCTGTTTTTT
TRBV7-2	.	TRBD2	TRBJ2-2	CASSSYSGGNTGELFF	TGTGCCAGCAGCTCCTACTCGGGGGGGAACACCGGGGAGCTGTTTTTT
TRBV6-1	.	TRBD2	TRBJ2-1	CASSSGTSVDEQFF	TGTGCCAGCAGTTCCGGGACTAGCGTGGATGAGCAGTTCTTC
TRBV14	once	TRBD1	TRBJ1-2	CASSPRQGFYGYTF	TGTGCCAGCAGCCCCCGACAGGGTTTCTATGGCTACACCTTC
TRBV28	.	.	TRBJ2-3	CASRSEGDTQYF	TGTGCCAGCAGATCGGAGGGGGATACGCAGTATTTT
TRBV28	.	.	TRBJ1-2	CASMQPPGAGYTF	TGTGCCAGCATGCAACCCCCGGGAGCAGGCTACACCTTC
TRBV21-1	.	.	TRBJ2-7	CASSKVRSSYEQYF	TGTGCCAGCAGCAAGGTAAGGAGCTCCTACGAGCAGTACTTC
TRBV19	.	.	TRBJ1-1	CASSQVGRYTEAFF	TGTGCCAGTAGCCAGGTGGGGCGGTACACTGAAGCTTTCTTT
TRBV19	.	.	TRBJ1-5	CASSQRSGYSNQPQHF	TGTGCCAGTAGTCAAAGGTCGGGTTATAGCAATCAGCCCCAGCATTTT
TRBV28	few	TRBD1	TRBJ2-3	CASSQDRGALDTQYF	TGTGCCAGCAGTCAAGACAGGGGAGCTTTAGATACGCAGTATTTT
TRBV27	.	TRBD2	TRBJ2-2	CASRGTSGGWNTGELFF	TGTGCCAGCAGGGGGACTAGCGGGGGGTGGAACACCGGGGAGCTGTTTTTT
TRBV5-1	.	.	TRBJ1-1	CASSLLGAGNTEAFF	TGCGCCAGCAGCTTGTTGGGGGCAGGGAACACTGAAGCTTTCTTT
TRBV30	.	TRBD1	TRBJ1-6	CAGLRGRDSPLHF	TGTGCCGGCCTCAGGGGGCGCGATTCACCCCTCCACTTT
TRBV4-1	.	.	TRBJ1-1	CASSQPGTQNTEAFF	TGCGCCAGCAGCCAACCAGGGACACAGAACACTGAAGCTTTCTTT
TRBV18	.	.	TRBJ1-1	CASSPLAGTEAFF	TGTGCCAGCTCACCACTGGCTGGCACTGAAGCTTTCTTT
TRBV7-2	.	.	TRBJ1-1	CASSLGRTEAFF	TGTGCCAGCAGCTTAGGTCGGACTGAAGCTTTCTTT
TRBV9	.	.	TRBJ2-2	CASSVGALNTGELFF	TGTGCCAGCAGCGTAGGGGCGCTTAACACCGGGGAGCTGTTTTTT
TRBV28	.	.	TRBJ2-7	CASSSSVYEQYF	TGTGCCAGCAGCTCTAGCGTCTACGAGCAGTACTTC
TRBV28	.	TRBD2	TRBJ2-1	CASSFGTSGRDEQFF	TGTGCCAGCAGTTTCGGGACTAGCGGGAGGGATGAGCAGTTCTTC
TRBV15	.	TRBD1	TRBJ1-2	CATSGPGTGKYGYTF	TGTGCCACCAGCGGCCCCGGGACAGGGAAATATGGCTACACCTTC
TRBV30	.	.	TRBJ1-2	CAWSVFTQAQGYTF	TGTGCCTGGAGTGTTTTTACCCAGGCTCAAGGCTACACCTTC
TRBV14	.	TRBD1	TRBJ1-4	CASSQDPWDREKLFF	TGTGCCAGCAGCCAAGACCCTTGGGACAGGGAAAAACTGTTTTTT
TRBV19	.	TRBD1	TRBJ2-5	CASRGQGRKETQYF	TGTGCCAGTAGGGGACAGGGACGAAAAGAGACCCAGTACTTC
TRBV5-1	.	.	TRBJ2-7	CASSWAGRAGEQYF	TGCGCCAGCAGCTGGGCGGGGCGGGCTGGTGAGCAGTACTTC
TRBV27	.	.	TRBJ2-7	CASSFKSYEQYF	TGTGCCAGCAGTTTTAAATCCTACGAGCAGTACTTC
TRBV7-2	.	.	TRBJ1-2	CASSSGDTSIYTF	TGTGCCAGCAGCTCCGGGGACACTTCCATCTACACCTTC
TRBV5-1	many	TRBD1	TRBJ1-1	CASSSQGAGTEAFF	TGCGCCAGCAGCTCGCAGGGGGCTGGGACTGAAGCTTTCTTT